This section outlines one TCR beta chain sequence together with its context. The antigen remains undetermined. This may be a read error, as it is one base from a much larger clone. This CDR3 is 15 amino acids long. Germline V gives CDR1 SGHRS, CDR2 YFSETQ. The data were taken from a study of T-cell reconstitution after alpha-beta-depleted transplantation in children. Study observations and caveats: It was reported that alpha-beta T cells came from several hundred expanded graft clones (about two months after transplant). When one year had passed after transplant, most T-cell counts and diversity came from newly produced T cells. It was surviving recipient T cells and thymic progenitors that gave some patients high TCRbeta diversity at day 60.

During its preparation, the TCRbeta library received unique molecular identifiers. Via MiXCR, TCRdb re-called the PCR reads, giving one row per CDR3 protein. The sample lists roughly 310,000 distinct CDR3 sequences, more than 20% occurring once. The V and J genes are TRBV5-1 and TRBJ2-1; 9 bases fit TRBD2. The tail of the sequence fits TRBJ2-7 better, so the J call may be wrong. This specimen was PBMCs, mostly from graft donor cells, taken 180 days after TCRalphabeta/CD19-depleted stem cell transplant. The sequence derives from a male patient younger than 18 who had a stem cell transplant for acute lymphoblastic leukemia, so the T cells may come from the graft donor. DNA of the CDR3: TGCGCCAGCAGCTTGCCTAGCGGGACCTACAATGAGCAGTACTTC. This encodes CASSLPSGTYNEQYF.